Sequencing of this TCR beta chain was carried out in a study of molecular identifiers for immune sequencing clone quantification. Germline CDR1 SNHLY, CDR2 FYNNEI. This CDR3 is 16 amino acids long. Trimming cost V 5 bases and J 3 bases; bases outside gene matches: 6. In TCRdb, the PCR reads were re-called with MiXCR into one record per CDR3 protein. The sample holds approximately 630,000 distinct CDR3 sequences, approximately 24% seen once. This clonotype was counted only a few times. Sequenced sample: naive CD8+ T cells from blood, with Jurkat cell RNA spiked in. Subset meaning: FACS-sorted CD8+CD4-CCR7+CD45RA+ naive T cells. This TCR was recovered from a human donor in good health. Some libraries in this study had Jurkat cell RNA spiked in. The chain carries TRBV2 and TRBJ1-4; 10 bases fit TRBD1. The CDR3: CASSTGTGESNEKLFF. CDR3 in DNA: TGTGCCAGCAGTACCGGGACAGGGGAGTCTAATGAAAAACTGTTTTTT.